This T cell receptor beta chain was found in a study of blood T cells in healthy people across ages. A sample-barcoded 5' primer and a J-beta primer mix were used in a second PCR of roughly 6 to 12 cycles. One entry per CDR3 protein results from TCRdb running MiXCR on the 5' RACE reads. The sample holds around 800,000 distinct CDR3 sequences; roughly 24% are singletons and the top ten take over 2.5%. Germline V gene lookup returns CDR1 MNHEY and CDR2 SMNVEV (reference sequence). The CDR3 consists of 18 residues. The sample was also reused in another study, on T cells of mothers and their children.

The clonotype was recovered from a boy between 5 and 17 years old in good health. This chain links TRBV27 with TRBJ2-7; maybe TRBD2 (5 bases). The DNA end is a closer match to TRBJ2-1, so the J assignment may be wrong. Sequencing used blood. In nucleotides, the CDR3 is TGTGCCAGCAGTTCGCTCCCCGATACTAGGGCCACCTACAATGAGCAGTTCTTC. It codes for CASSSLPDTRATYNEQFF.